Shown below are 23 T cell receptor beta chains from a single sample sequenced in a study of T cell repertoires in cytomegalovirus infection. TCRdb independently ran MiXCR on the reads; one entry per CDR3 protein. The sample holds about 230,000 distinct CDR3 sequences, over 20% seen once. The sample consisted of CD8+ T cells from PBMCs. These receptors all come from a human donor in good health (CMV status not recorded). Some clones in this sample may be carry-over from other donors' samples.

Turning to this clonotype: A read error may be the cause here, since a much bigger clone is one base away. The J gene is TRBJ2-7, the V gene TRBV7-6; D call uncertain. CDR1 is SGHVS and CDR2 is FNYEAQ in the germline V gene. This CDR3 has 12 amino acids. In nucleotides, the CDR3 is TGTGCCAGCAGCTTAAAGGGCTACGAGCTGTACTTC. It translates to CASSLKGYELYF. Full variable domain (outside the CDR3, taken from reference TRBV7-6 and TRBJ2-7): GAGVSQSPRYKVTKRGQDVALRCDPISGHVSLYWYRQALGQGPEFLTYFNYEAQQDKSGLPNDRFSAERPEGSISTLTIQRTEQRDSAMYRCASSLKGYELYFGPGTRLTVT.

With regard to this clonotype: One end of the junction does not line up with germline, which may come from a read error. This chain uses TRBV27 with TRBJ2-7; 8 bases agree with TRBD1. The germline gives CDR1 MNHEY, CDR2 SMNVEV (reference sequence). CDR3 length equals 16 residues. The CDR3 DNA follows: TGTGCCAGCAGTCTACTCCCAGGGGGCGCGAACTACGAACAGTACTTC. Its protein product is CASSLLPGGANYEQYF.

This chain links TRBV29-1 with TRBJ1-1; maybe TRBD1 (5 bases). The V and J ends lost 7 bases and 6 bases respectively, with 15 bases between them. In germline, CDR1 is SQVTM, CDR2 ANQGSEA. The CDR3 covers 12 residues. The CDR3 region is CSDRTGGAEAFF. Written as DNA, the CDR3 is TGCAGCGACAGGACCGGCGGGGCTGAAGCTTTCTTT. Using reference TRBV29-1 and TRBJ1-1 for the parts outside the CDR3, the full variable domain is SAVISQKPSRDICQRGTSLTIQCQVDSQVTMMFWYRQQPGQSLTLIATANQGSEATYESGFVIDKFPISRPNLTFSTLTVSNMSPEDSSIYLCSDRTGGAEAFFGQGTRLTVV.

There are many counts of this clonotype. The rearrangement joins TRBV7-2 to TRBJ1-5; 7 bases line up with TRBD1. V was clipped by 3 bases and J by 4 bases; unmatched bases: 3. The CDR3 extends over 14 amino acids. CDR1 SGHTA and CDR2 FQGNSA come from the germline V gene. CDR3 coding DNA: TGTGCCAGCAGCTTGTGGGGACAGAATCAGCCCCAGCATTTT. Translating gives CASSLWGQNQPQHF.

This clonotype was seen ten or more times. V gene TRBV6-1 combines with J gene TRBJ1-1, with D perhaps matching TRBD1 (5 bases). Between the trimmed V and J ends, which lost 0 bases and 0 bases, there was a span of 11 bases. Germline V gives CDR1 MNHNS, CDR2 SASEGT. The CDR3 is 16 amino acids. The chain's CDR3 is CASSEARGFMNTEAFF. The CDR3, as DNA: TGTGCCAGCAGTGAAGCGAGGGGATTCATGAACACTGAAGCTTTCTTT.

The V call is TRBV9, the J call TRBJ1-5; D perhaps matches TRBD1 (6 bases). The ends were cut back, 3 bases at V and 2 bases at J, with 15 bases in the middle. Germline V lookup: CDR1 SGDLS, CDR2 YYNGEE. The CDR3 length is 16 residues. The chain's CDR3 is CASSADTGTGNQPQHF. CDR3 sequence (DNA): TGTGCCAGCAGCGCCGATACAGGGACGGGCAATCAGCCCCAGCATTTT. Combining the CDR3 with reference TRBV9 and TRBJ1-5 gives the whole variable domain DSGVTQTPKHLITATGQRVTLRCSPRSGDLSVYWYQQSLDQGLQFLIQYYNGEERAKGNILERFSAQQFPDLHSELNLSSLELGDSALYFCASSADTGTGNQPQHFGDGTRLSIL.

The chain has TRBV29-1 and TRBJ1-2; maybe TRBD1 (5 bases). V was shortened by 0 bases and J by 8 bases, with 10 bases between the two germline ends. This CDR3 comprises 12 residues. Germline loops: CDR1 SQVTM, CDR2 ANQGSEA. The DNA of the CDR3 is TGCAGCGTTGAAGACACAAGGGACGGCTACACCTTC. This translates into CSVEDTRDGYTF.

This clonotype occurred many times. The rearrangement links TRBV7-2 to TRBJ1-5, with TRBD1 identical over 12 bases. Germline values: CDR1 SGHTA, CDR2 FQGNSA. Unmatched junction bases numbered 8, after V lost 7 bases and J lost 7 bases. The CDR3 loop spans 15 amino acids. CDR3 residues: CASTLGTGGGQPQHF. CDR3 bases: TGTGCCAGCACCCTAGGGACAGGGGGCGGGCAGCCCCAGCATTTT.

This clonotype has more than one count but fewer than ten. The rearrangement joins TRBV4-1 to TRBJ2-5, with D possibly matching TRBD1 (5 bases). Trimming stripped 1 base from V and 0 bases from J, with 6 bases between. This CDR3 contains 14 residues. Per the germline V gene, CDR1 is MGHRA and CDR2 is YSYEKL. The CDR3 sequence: CASSQGTYQETQYF. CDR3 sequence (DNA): TGCGCCAGCAGCCAAGGGACATACCAAGAGACCCAGTACTTC.

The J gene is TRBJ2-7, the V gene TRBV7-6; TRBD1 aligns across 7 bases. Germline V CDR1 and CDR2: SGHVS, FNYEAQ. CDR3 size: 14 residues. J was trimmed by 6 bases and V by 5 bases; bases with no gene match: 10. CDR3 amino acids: CASSPDRVPGEQYF. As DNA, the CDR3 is TGTGCCAGCAGCCCCGACAGGGTCCCTGGCGAGCAGTACTTC.

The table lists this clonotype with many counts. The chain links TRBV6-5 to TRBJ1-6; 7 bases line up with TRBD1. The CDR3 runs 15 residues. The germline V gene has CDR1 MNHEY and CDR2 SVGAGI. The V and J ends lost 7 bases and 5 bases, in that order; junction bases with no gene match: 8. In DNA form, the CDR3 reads TGTGCCAGCACCGAGGGGGCTACCGATAATTCACCCCTCCACTTT. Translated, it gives CASTEGATDNSPLHF.

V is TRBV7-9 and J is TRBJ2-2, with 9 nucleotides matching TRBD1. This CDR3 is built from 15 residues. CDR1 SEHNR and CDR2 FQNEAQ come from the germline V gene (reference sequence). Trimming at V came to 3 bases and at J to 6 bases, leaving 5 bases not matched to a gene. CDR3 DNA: TGTGCCAGCAGCTTTACGGACAGGGGATCCGGGGAGCTGTTTTTT. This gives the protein CASSFTDRGSGELFF.

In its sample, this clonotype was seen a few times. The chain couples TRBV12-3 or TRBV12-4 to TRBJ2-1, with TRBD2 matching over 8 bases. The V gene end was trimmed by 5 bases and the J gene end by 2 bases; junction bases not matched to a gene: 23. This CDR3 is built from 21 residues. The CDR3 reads CASSPTNYGSQARGAYNEQFF. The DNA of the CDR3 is TGTGCCAGCAGTCCTACAAATTACGGGTCCCAGGCGCGGGGGGCCTACAATGAGCAGTTCTTC.

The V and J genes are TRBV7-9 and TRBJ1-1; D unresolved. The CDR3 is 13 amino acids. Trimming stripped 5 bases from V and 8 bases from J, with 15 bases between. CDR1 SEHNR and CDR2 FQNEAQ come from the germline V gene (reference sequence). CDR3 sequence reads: CASSHDPPPEAFF. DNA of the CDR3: TGTGCCAGCAGCCACGACCCCCCGCCAGAAGCTTTCTTT. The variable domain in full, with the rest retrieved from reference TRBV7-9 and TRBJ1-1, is DTGVSQNPRHKITKRGQNVTFRCDPISEHNRLYWYRQTLGQGPEFLTYFQNEAQLEKSRLLSDRFSAERPKGSFSTLEIQRTEQGDSAMYLCASSHDPPPEAFFGQGTRLTVV.

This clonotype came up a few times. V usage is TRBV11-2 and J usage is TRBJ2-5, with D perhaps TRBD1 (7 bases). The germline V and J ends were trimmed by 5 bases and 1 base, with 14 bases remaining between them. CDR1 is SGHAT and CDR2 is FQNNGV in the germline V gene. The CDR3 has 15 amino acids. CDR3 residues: CASSIAGTVQETQYF. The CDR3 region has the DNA TGTGCCAGCAGCATCGCGGGGACAGTCCAAGAGACCCAGTACTTC.

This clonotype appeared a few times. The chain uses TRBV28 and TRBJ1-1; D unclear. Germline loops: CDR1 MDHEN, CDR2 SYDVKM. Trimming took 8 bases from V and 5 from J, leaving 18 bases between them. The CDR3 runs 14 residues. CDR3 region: CASGRTGSDTEAFF. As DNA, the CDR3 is TGTGCCAGCGGAAGGACGGGGAGTGATACTGAAGCTTTCTTT.

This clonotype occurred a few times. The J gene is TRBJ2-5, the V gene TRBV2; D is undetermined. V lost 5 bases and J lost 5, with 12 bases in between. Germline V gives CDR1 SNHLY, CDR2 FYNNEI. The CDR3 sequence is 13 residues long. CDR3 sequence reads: CASSFYMLETQYF. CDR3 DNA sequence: TGTGCCAGCAGTTTTTATATGTTGGAGACCCAGTACTTC. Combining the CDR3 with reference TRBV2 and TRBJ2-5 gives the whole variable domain EPEVTQTPSHQVTQMGQEVILRCVPISNHLYFYWYRQILGQKVEFLVSFYNNEISEKSEIFDDQFSVERPDGSNFTLKIRSTKLEDSAMYFCASSFYMLETQYFGPGTRLLVL.

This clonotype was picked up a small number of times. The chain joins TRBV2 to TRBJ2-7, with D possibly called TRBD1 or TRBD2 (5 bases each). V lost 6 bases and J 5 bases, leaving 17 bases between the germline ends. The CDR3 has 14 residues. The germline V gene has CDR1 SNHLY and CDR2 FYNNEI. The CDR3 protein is CASRGTGRIDEQYF. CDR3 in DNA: TGTGCCAGCAGGGGTACGGGGCGCATCGACGAGCAGTACTTC.

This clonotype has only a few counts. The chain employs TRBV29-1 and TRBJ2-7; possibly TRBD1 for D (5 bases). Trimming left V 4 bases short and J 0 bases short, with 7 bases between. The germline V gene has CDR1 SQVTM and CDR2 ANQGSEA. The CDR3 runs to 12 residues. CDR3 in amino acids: CSVGGASYEQYF. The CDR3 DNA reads TGCAGCGTTGGTGGGGCCTCCTACGAGCAGTACTTC.

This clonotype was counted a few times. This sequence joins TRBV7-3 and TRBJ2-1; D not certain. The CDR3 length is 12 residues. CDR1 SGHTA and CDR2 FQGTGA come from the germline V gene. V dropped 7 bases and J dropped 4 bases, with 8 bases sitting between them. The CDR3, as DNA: TGTGCCAGCACCGACTCTTACAATGAGCAGTTCTTC. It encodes CASTDSYNEQFF.

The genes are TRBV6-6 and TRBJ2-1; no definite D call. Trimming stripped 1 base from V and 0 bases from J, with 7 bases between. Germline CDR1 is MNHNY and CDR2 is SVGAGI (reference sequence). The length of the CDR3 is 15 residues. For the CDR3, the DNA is TGTGCCAGCAGTTACTACCAAGACTCCTACAATGAGCAGTTCTTC. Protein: CASSYYQDSYNEQFF.

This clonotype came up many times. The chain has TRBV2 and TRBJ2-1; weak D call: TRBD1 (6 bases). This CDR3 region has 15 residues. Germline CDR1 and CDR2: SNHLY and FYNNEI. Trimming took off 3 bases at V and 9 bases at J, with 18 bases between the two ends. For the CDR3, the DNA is TGTGCCAGCAGTGATGGTGTCAGGGGAATCCGTGAGCAGTTCTTC. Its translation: CASSDGVRGIREQFF.

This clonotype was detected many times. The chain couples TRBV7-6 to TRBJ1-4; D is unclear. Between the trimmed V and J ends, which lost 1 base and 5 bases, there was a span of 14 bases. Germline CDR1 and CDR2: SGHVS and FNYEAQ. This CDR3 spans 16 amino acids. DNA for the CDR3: TGTGCCAGCAGCTTAGGATTCGGAGGCGAGAATGAAAAACTGTTTTTT. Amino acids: CASSLGFGGENEKLFF.